These 21 T cell receptor beta chains were all obtained from the same sample, sequenced in a study of graft-versus-host responses after intestinal transplantation. Clones were read by immunoSEQ multiplex PCR, and TCRdb kept only the in-frame ones, dropping some. The sample contains approximately 80,000 clones, approximately 91% of which appear only once. Their antigens are not known. This specimen consisted of unstimulated CD4+ T cells sorted from spleen or lymph node cells, obtained before intestinal transplant. Receptors originate from a human donor who received an intestinal transplant.

The rearrangement links TRBV5-1 to TRBJ2-5; D might be TRBD1 (6 bases). CDR1 and CDR2 (germline): SGHRS, YFSETQ. The V and J ends lost 3 bases and 5 bases respectively, with 11 bases between them. The CDR3 is made up of 13 amino acids. The CDR3 sequence is CASSWDITETQYF. The CDR3 coding sequence is TGCGCCAGCAGCTGGGACATTACGGAGACCCAGTACTTC.

The J gene is TRBJ1-1, the V gene TRBV5-1; tentative D call: TRBD1 (6 bases). CDR1 SGHRS and CDR2 YFSETQ come from the germline V gene. This CDR3 spans 13 amino acids. V lost 0 bases to trimming and J lost 8 bases, with 11 bases between them. CDR3 in amino acids: CASSLARGGEAFF. For the CDR3, the DNA is TGCGCCAGCAGCTTGGCCAGGGGTGGAGAAGCTTTCTTT. The full variable domain, rest sourced from reference TRBV5-1 and TRBJ1-1, is KAGVTQTPRYLIKTRGQQVTLSCSPISGHRSVSWYQQTPGQGLQFLFEYFSETQRNKGNFPGRFSGRQFSNSRSEMNVSTLELGDSALYLCASSLARGGEAFFGQGTRLTVV.

V gene TRBV11-2 combines with J gene TRBJ2-7, with D tentatively TRBD1 (6 bases). Between the trimmed V and J ends, which lost 6 bases and 4 bases, there was a span of 16 bases. This CDR3 spans 14 amino acids. CDR1 is SGHAT, CDR2 FQNNGV, per germline. The CDR3, as DNA: TGTGCCAGCAGAAGCAACAGGGCAGGGTACGAGCAGTACTTC. Translation gives CASRSNRAGYEQYF.

V gene TRBV19 combines with J gene TRBJ1-2; D remains unclear. The CDR3 sequence is 13 residues long. The germline CDR1 and CDR2 sequences are LNHDA and SQIVND (reference sequence). The V gene lost 8 bases and the J gene lost 4 bases, with 14 bases spanning the gap. This chain's CDR3 is CASFSPNFYGYTF. The DNA for the CDR3 is TGTGCCAGTTTCTCACCGAACTTCTATGGCTACACCTTC.

V is TRBV6-5 and J is TRBJ1-1; D unclear. V shed 4 bases and J shed 0 bases, with 6 bases lying between them. The CDR3 sequence is 13 residues long. The germline gives CDR1 MNHEY, CDR2 SVGAGI. CDR3 sequence reads: CASSFRVNTEAFF. The CDR3 DNA is TGTGCCAGCAGTTTTAGAGTGAACACTGAAGCTTTCTTT.

The chain has TRBV5-4 and TRBJ2-5; the match to TRBD1 covers 11 bases. V trimming: 5 bases; J trimming: 2 bases; junction bases outside the gene matches: 8. The CDR3 runs to 16 residues. Germline V CDR1 and CDR2: SGHNT, YYREEE (reference sequence). This CDR3 is CASSSGTGGWQETQYF. The CDR3, as DNA: TGTGCCAGCAGTTCCGGGACAGGGGGGTGGCAAGAGACCCAGTACTTC.

The chain joins TRBV29-1 to TRBJ2-1, with D perhaps TRBD2 (6 bases). V was shortened by 7 bases and J by 9 bases, with 10 bases between the two germline ends. CDR3 length: 10 residues. Germline loops: CDR1 SQVTM, CDR2 ANQGSEA. CDR3 nucleotide sequence: TGCAGCGCCGGGGGATCTGAGCAGTTCTTC. Its translation is CSAGGSEQFF.

The V call is TRBV2, the J call TRBJ1-1, with 7 bases matching TRBD1. V was pared by 3 bases and J by 0 bases, with 1 base of the junction left unmatched. Germline CDR1 reads SNHLY; CDR2 reads FYNNEI. There are 14 residues in the CDR3. In DNA form, the CDR3 reads TGTGCCAGCAGTGAGGGGACAGTGAACACTGAAGCTTTCTTT. It is translated as CASSEGTVNTEAFF.

This sequence joins TRBV19 and TRBJ1-5; tentative D call: TRBD1 (6 bases). The CDR3 sequence is 13 residues long. V was shortened by 7 bases and J by 5 bases, with 12 bases between the two germline ends. Germline CDR1 reads LNHDA; CDR2 reads SQIVND (reference sequence). As DNA, the CDR3 is TGTGCCAGTACCACAGGGCTGGATCAGCCCCAGCATTTT. Encoded protein: CASTTGLDQPQHF.

The V call is TRBV7-8, the J call TRBJ1-4, with D tentatively TRBD1 (5 bases). Germline CDR1 is SGHVS and CDR2 is FQNEAQ. This CDR3 has 15 amino acids. The V gene lost 1 base and the J gene lost 3 bases, with 9 bases spanning the gap. The CDR3 coding sequence is TGTGCCAGCAGCTTAGTAGGGGTTCCTAATGAAAAACTGTTTTTT. It specifies CASSLVGVPNEKLFF.

This clone was observed once. The J gene is TRBJ2-7, the V gene TRBV27; TRBD1 matches 7 bases. This CDR3 is 16 amino acids long. The germline gives CDR1 MNHEY, CDR2 SMNVEV (reference sequence). V dropped 6 bases and J dropped 3; count of bases not matched to a gene: 14. Written as DNA, the CDR3 is TGTGCCAGCAGCCTAAGGAATCGACAGGGTAACTACGAGCAGTACTTC. Encoded protein: CASSLRNRQGNYEQYF.

The chain is built from TRBV30 and TRBJ2-7, with D possibly TRBD1 on 5 matching bases. The CDR3 has 12 amino acids. Germline V gene lookup returns CDR1 GTSNPN and CDR2 SVGIG (reference sequence). Trimming pared 2 bases from V and 4 bases from J, leaving 9 bases between. CDR3 in amino acids: CAWSRQRYEQYF. Here the CDR3 DNA reads TGTGCCTGGAGTCGACAGAGATACGAGCAGTACTTC. Filled out from reference TRBV30 and TRBJ2-7, the complete variable domain reads SQTIHQWPATLVQPVGSPLSLECTVEGTSNPNLYWYRQAAGRGLQLLFYSVGIGQISSEVPQNLSASRPQDRQFILSSKKLLLSDSGFYLCAWSRQRYEQYFGPGTRLTVT.

This chain links TRBV5-1 with TRBJ1-1; D might be TRBD1 (5 bases). V was pared by 0 bases and J by 0 bases, with 9 bases between. The CDR3 is made up of 15 amino acids. The germline CDR1 and CDR2 sequences are SGHRS and YFSETQ. CDR3 residues: CASSLAGTVNTEAFF. The DNA of the CDR3 is TGCGCCAGCAGCTTGGCGGGGACTGTGAACACTGAAGCTTTCTTT.

V gene TRBV19 combines with J gene TRBJ1-1; the D is unclear. V was clipped by 1 base and J by 0 bases, with 6 bases between them. This CDR3 contains 14 residues. Germline V gives CDR1 LNHDA, CDR2 SQIVND (reference sequence). CDR3 coding DNA: TGTGCCAGTAGTATAGTTCATCTGAACACTGAAGCTTTCTTT. The encoded protein is CASSIVHLNTEAFF.

The rearrangement links TRBV5-8 to TRBJ2-7; 9 bases match TRBD1. V was clipped by 6 bases and J by 4 bases; unmatched bases: 14. The germline V gene has CDR1 SGHTS and CDR2 YDEGEE. The CDR3 spans 16 residues. The CDR3 protein is CASTPQGASTPYEQYF. In DNA form, the CDR3 reads TGTGCCAGCACCCCACAGGGGGCTTCTACCCCATACGAGCAGTACTTC.

The V call is TRBV6-6, the J call TRBJ1-6, with D tentatively TRBD1 (6 bases). Germline loops: CDR1 MNHNY, CDR2 SVGAGI (reference sequence). This CDR3 spans 16 amino acids. V was clipped by 2 bases and J by 0 bases, with 8 bases between them. The CDR3 DNA is TGTGCCAGCAGTTACCCACAGGGCTCCTATAATTCACCCCTCCACTTT. Translated: CASSYPQGSYNSPLHF.

The chain couples TRBV7-2 to TRBJ2-7, with D tentatively TRBD2 (6 bases). The CDR3 has 14 residues. Per germline, CDR1 SGHTA and CDR2 FQGNSA. The V end was cut by 0 bases, the J end by 4 bases, with 10 bases between. CDR3 nucleotide sequence: TGTGCCAGCAGCTTAGCGTTTAGCGGTTACGAGCAGTACTTC. Protein product: CASSLAFSGYEQYF.

The sample holds a few counts of this clone. This chain connects TRBV11-3 to TRBJ2-3; 9 bases map to TRBD1. This CDR3 is built from 13 residues. CDR1 and CDR2 from the germline V gene are SGHNT and YENEEA. The V gene end was trimmed by 5 bases and the J gene end by 6 bases; junction bases not matched to a gene: 3. CDR3 nucleotides: TGTGCCAGCAGCGGGACAGGGTCGGATACGCAGTATTTT. Residues: CASSGTGSDTQYF.

For the CDR3, the DNA is TGCGCCAGCAGCTTGAGCCGTGTGCCGGGGACAGGGGGCCACGAGCAGTACTTC. As protein: CASSLSRVPGTGGHEQYF. This chain uses TRBV5-1 with TRBJ2-7, with TRBD1 matching 12 bases. The V and J ends lost 1 base and 5 bases, in that order; junction bases with no gene match: 13. The CDR3 is 18 amino acids. CDR1 is SGHRS and CDR2 is YFSETQ in the germline V gene. Full variable domain (remainder filled in from reference TRBV5-1 and TRBJ2-7): KAGVTQTPRYLIKTRGQQVTLSCSPISGHRSVSWYQQTPGQGLQFLFEYFSETQRNKGNFPGRFSGRQFSNSRSEMNVSTLELGDSALYLCASSLSRVPGTGGHEQYFGPGTRLTVT.

This clone was seen a handful of times. The chain has TRBV7-9 and TRBJ1-1; 8 bases fit TRBD1. CDR3 size: 14 residues. Germline V gives CDR1 SEHNR, CDR2 FQNEAQ (reference sequence). V trimming: 3 bases; J trimming: 4 bases; junction bases outside the gene matches: 4. The CDR3 DNA follows: TGTGCCAGCAGCTTTACCGACAGGGGCACTGAAGCTTTCTTT. This codes for CASSFTDRGTEAFF. Based on the CDR3 plus reference TRBV7-9 and TRBJ1-1, the full variable domain is DTGVSQNPRHKITKRGQNVTFRCDPISEHNRLYWYRQTLGQGPEFLTYFQNEAQLEKSRLLSDRFSAERPKGSFSTLEIQRTEQGDSAMYLCASSFTDRGTEAFFGQGTRLTVV.

The chain couples TRBV9 to TRBJ2-3; D might be TRBD1 (6 bases). V lost 0 bases to trimming and J lost 6 bases, with 11 bases between them. Germline-derived CDR1 and CDR2 are SGDLS and YYNGEE. The CDR3 is 14 amino acids. CDR3: CASSVGGLEDTQYF. DNA for the CDR3: TGTGCCAGCAGCGTAGGGGGGCTCGAGGATACGCAGTATTTT.